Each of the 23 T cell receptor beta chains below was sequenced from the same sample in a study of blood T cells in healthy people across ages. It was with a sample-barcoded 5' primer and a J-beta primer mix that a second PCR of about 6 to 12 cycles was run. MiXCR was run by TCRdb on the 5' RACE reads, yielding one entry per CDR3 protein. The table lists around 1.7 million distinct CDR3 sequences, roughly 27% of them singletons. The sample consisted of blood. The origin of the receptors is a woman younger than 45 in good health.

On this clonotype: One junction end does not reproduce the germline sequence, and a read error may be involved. This CDR3 reads CTSSIIRGTYNEQFF. The CDR3 DNA reads as TGTACCAGTAGTATAATACGGGGAACCTACAATGAGCAGTTCTTC. The chain combines TRBV19 with TRBJ2-1; D is possibly TRBD2 (5 bases). Germline-derived CDR1 and CDR2 are LNHDA and SQIVND (reference sequence). The length of the CDR3 is 15 residues.

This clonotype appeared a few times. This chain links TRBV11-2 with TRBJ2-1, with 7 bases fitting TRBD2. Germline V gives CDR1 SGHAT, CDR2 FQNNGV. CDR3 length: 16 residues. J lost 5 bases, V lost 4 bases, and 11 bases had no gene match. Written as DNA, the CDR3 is TGTGCCAGCAGCTCTAGAGGTGGGCGGGAGAACAATGAGCAGTTCTTC. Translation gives CASSSRGGRENNEQFF.

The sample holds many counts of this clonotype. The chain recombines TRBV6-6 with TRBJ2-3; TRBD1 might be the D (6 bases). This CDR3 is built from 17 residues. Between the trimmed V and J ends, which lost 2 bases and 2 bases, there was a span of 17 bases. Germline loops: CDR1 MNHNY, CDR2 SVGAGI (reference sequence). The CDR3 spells CASSYPSQGDPTDTQYF. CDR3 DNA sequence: TGTGCCAGCAGTTACCCCTCACAGGGTGACCCCACAGATACGCAGTATTTT.

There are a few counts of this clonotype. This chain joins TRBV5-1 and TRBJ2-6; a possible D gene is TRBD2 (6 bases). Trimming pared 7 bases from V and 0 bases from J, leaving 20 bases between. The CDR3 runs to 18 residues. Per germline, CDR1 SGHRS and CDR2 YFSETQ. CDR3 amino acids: CASSIRDSPSSGANVLTF. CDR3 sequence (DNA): TGCGCCAGCTCAATCCGGGACTCCCCTAGCTCTGGGGCCAACGTCCTGACTTTC.

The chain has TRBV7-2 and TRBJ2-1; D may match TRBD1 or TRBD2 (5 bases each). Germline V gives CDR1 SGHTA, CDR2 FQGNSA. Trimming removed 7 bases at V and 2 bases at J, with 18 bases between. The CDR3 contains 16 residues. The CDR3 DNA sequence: TGTGCCAGCAACTCCAGAGGGGCTGCTACCTACAATGAGCAGTTCTTC. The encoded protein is CASNSRGAATYNEQFF.

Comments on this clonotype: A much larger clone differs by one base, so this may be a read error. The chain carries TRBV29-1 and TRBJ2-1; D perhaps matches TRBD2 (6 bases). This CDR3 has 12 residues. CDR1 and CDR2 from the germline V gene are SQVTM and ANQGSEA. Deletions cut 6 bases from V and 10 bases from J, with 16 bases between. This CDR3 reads CSVNAGSYEQFF. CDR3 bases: TGCAGCGTCAACGCGGGATCCTACGAGCAGTTCTTC.

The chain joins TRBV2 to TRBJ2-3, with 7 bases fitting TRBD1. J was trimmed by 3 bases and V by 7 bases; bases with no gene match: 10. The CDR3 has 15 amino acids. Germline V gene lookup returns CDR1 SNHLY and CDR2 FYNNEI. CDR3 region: CASTRRGLGTDTQYF. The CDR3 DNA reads TGTGCCAGCACGAGAAGGGGGCTAGGTACAGATACGCAGTATTTT.

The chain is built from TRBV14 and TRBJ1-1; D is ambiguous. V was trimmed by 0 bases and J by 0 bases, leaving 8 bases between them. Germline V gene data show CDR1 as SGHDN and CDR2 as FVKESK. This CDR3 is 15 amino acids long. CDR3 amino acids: CASSQDPPMNTEAFF. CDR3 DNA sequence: TGTGCCAGCAGCCAAGATCCGCCGATGAACACTGAAGCTTTCTTT.

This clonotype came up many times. The CDR3, as DNA: TGTGCCAGCAGTTTAGGCAGGGGGTATCGCTACGAGCAGTACTTC. It translates to CASSLGRGYRYEQYF. This chain connects TRBV12-3 or TRBV12-4 to TRBJ2-7; 7 bases line up with TRBD1. V lost 1 base and J lost 3; bases outside the gene matches: 6. CDR3 length: 15 amino acids.

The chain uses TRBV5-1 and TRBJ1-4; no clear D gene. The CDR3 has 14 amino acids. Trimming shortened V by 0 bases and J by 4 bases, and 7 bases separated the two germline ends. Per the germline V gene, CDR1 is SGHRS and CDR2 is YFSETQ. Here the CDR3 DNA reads TGCGCCAGCAGCTTGGTCGGGCTTAATGAAAAACTGTTTTTT. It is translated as CASSLVGLNEKLFF.

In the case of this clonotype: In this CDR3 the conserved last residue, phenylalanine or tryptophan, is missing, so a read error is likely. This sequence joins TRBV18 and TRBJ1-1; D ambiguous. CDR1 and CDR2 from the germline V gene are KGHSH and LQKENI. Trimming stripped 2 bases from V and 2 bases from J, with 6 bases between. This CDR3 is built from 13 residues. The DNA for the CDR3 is TGTGCCAGCTCACCAACCAGAAACACTGAAGCTTTCGTT. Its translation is CASSPTRNTEAFV.

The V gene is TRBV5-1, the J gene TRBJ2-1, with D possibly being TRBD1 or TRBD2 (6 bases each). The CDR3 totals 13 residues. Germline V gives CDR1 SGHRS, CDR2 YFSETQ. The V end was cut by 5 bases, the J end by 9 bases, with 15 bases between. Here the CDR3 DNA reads TGCGCCAGCAGTCCAGCGGAGGGGGGTGAGCAGTTCTTC. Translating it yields CASSPAEGGEQFF. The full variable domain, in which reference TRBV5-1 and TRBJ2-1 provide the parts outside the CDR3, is KAGVTQTPRYLIKTRGQQVTLSCSPISGHRSVSWYQQTPGQGLQFLFEYFSETQRNKGNFPGRFSGRQFSNSRSEMNVSTLELGDSALYLCASSPAEGGEQFFGPGTRLTVL.

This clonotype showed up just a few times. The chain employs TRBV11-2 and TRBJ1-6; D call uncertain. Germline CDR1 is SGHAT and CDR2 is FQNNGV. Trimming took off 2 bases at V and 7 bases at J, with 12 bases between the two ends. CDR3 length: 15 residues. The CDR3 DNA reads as TGTGCCAGCAGCTTACAAGTCACCTCCAATTCACCCCTCCACTTT. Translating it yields CASSLQVTSNSPLHF.

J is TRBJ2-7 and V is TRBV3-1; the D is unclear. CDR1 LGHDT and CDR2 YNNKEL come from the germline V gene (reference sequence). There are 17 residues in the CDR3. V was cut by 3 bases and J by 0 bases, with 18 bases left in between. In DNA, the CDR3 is TGTGCCAGCAGCCATAACCTAGGAACCCACCTCTCCTACGAGCAGTACTTC. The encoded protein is CASSHNLGTHLSYEQYF.

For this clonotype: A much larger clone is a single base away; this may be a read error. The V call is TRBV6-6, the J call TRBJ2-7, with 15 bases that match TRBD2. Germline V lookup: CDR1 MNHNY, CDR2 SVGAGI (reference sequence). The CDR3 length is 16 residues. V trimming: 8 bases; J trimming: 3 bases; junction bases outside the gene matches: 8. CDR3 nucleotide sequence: TGTGCCAGCGGTGGGGGGGGACTAGCGGGAGGCTACGAGCAGTACTTC. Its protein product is CASGGGGLAGGYEQYF.

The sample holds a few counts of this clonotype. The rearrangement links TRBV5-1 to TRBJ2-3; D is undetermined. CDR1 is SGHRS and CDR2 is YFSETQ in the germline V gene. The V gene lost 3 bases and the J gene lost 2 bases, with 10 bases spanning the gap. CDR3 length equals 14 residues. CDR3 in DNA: TGCGCCAGCAGCTCAGTGACCGTCACAGATACGCAGTATTTT. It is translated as CASSSVTVTDTQYF.

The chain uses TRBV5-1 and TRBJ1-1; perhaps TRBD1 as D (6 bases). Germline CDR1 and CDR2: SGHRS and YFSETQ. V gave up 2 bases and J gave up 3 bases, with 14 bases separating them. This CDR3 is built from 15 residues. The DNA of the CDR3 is TGCGCCAGCAGCTTATCGCCGGCAGGGGACACTGAAGCTTTCTTT. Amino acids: CASSLSPAGDTEAFF.

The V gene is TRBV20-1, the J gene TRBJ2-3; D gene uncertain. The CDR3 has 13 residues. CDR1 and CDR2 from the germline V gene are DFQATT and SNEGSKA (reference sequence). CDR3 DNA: TGCAGCCGCGCCGAATACTTAACAGATACGCAGTATTTT. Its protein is CSRAEYLTDTQYF.

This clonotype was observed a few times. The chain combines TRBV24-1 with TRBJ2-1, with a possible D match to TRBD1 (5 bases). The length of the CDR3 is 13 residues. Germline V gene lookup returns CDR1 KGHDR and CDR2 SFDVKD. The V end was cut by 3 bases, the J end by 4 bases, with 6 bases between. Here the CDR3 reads CATSDTGYNEQFF. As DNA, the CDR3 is TGTGCCACCAGTGATACAGGTTACAATGAGCAGTTCTTC.

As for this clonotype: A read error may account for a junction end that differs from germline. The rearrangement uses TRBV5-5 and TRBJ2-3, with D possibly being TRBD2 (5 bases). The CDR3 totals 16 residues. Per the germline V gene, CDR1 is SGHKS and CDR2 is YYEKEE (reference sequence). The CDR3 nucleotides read TGCGCCAGCAGCTTGTACCTCGTCGGGGGCACAGATACGCAGTATTTT. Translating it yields CASSLYLVGGTDTQYF.

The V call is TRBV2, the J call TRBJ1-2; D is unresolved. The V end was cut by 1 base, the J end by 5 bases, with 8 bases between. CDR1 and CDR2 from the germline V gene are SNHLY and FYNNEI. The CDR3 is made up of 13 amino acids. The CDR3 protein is CASSEGRSYGYTF. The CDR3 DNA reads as TGTGCCAGCAGTGAAGGACGGTCTTATGGCTACACCTTC.

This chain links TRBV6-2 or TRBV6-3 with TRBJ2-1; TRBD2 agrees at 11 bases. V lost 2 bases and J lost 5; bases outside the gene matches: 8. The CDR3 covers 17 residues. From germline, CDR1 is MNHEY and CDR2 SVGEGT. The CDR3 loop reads CASSYVLAGVLDNEQFF. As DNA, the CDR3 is TGTGCCAGCAGTTACGTACTAGCGGGAGTCCTCGACAATGAGCAGTTCTTC.

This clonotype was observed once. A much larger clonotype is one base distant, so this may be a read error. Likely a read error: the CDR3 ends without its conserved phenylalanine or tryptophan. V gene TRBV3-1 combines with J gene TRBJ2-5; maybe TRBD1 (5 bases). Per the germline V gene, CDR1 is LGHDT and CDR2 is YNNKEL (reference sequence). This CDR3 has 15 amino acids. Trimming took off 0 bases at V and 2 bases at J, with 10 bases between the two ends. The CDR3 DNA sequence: TGTGCCAGCAGCCAAGACGGACATGCACAAGAGACCCAGTACTGC. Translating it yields CASSQDGHAQETQYC.